The 3 T cell receptor beta chains below all came from one sample that was sequenced in a study of cytomegalovirus exposure and HLA in healthy donors. 13 Jbeta primers and 60 Vbeta primers were used for the PCR. Produced via immunoSEQ multiplex PCR; TCRdb's table is partial and in-frame only. The data show 150,000 to 200,000 clones, around 85% seen once. The sequencing sample was made of PBMCs. These receptors were collected from a man in his fifties in good health and CMV-seropositive.

V and J are TRBV7-2 and TRBJ2-7; TRBD1 is a possible D gene (5 bases). The CDR3 spans 17 residues. Trimming removed 5 bases at V and 5 bases at J, with 25 bases between. Germline assignment: CDR1 SGHTA and CDR2 FQGNSA. CDR3 sequence (DNA): TGTGCCAGCAGCCCTCCTTCAAGGGGCGGATTTCTCGACGAGCAGTACTTC. Residues: CASSPPSRGGFLDEQYF.

This clone is a singleton in its sample. V and J are TRBV6-5 and TRBJ1-4, with TRBD1 matching 9 bases. Germline V gives CDR1 MNHEY, CDR2 SVGAGI. The V segment lost 6 bases and the J segment 8 bases; nucleotides outside the gene matches: 7. The CDR3 is made up of 14 amino acids. The CDR3 DNA reads TGTGCCAGCAGGGGACAGGGAAGGGGAGAAAAACTGTTTTTT. This gives the protein CASRGQGRGEKLFF.

This rearrangement joins TRBV28 to TRBJ1-1, with D maybe TRBD1 (5 bases). Germline CDR1 MDHEN, CDR2 SYDVKM. V was clipped by 5 bases and J by 6 bases, with 22 bases between them. The length of the CDR3 is 16 residues. The CDR3 sequence is CASSERYKGPLAEAFF. CDR3 nucleotides: TGTGCCAGCAGTGAGCGTTACAAGGGGCCTTTGGCTGAAGCTTTCTTT.